Sequencing of this TCR beta chain was carried out in a study of spatial heterogeneity in lung cancer. Study at large: Alpha-chain sequences were detected in numbers that were consistently lower than beta-chain sequences. Study-wide findings and caveats: The appearance of ubiquitous expanded tumor TCRs in blood was greater at resection than follow-up.

As for time point: sample taken at primary tumor resection. Samples came from about 72 TRACERx patients with untreated early-stage lung cancer. This clonotype came up a few times. Its antigen is undetermined. TCRdb independently ran MiXCR on the 5' RACE reads; one entry per CDR3 protein. Altogether thousands of distinct CDR3 sequences are present, 4% to 5.5% being singletons, with the ten largest covering around 28%. V lost 5 bases to trimming and J lost 3 bases; unmatched junction nucleotides: 8. Germline V gives CDR1 SGHTA, CDR2 FQGNSA. This CDR3 comprises 15 residues. The chain links TRBV7-2 to TRBJ2-7, with TRBD1 matching 9 bases. The sequence was obtained from a male donor with early-stage non-small cell lung cancer. Sequences were derived from PBMCs, sampled at surgery. Here the CDR3 reads CASSPAVGQGYEQYF. DNA for the CDR3: TGTGCCAGCAGCCCGGCCGTGGGACAGGGCTACGAGCAGTACTTC.